Sequencing of this T cell receptor beta chain was carried out in a study of OX40 agonist ivuxolimab in advanced cancers. Background on the study: Three patients, one with hepatocellular carcinoma and two with cutaneous melanoma, responded partially. Study results and caveats: Also present in some nonresponders was a low level of normalized T-cell clonal expansion. Among the lowest levels of clonal expansion were found in partial responders at 0.1-3.0 mg/kg.

Libraries were prepared by immunoSEQ multiplex PCR; TCRdb keeps only in-frame clonotypes and omits some of them. The table shows 40,000 to 50,000 clones, with roughly 85% occurring only once. Comment on this clone: Its cognate antigen is unknown.

Germline V lookup: CDR1 DFQATT, CDR2 SNEGSKA (reference sequence). Trimming took off 7 bases at V and 4 bases at J, with 8 bases between the two ends. The CDR3 sequence is 11 residues long. J is TRBJ2-1 and V is TRBV20-1; D is possibly TRBD2 (5 bases). This sample comprised CD4+ or CD8+ T cells sorted from blood, obtained in a trial of the OX40 agonist ivuxolimab. The receptor's source is an adult with an advanced solid tumor such as melanoma, head and neck, liver or kidney cancer. The CDR3: CSGTRYNEQFF. CDR3 nucleotides: TGCAGTGGTACTAGGTACAATGAGCAGTTCTTC.